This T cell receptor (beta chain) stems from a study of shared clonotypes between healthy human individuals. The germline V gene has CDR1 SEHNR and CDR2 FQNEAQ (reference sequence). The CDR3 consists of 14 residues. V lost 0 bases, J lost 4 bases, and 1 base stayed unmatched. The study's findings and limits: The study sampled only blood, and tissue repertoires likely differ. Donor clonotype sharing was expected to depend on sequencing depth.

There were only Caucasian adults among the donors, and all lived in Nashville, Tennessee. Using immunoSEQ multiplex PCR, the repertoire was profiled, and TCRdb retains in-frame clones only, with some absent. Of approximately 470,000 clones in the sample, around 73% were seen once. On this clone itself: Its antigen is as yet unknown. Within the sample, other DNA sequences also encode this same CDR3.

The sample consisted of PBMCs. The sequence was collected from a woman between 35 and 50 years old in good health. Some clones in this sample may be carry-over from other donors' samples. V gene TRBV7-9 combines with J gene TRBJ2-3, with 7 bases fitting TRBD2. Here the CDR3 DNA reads TGTGCCAGCAGCTTAGCGGGGGGGGCAGATACGCAGTATTTT. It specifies CASSLAGGADTQYF. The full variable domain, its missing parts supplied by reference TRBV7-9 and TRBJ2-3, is DTGVSQNPRHKITKRGQNVTFRCDPISEHNRLYWYRQTLGQGPEFLTYFQNEAQLEKSRLLSDRFSAERPKGSFSTLEIQRTEQGDSAMYLCASSLAGGADTQYFGPGTRLTVL.